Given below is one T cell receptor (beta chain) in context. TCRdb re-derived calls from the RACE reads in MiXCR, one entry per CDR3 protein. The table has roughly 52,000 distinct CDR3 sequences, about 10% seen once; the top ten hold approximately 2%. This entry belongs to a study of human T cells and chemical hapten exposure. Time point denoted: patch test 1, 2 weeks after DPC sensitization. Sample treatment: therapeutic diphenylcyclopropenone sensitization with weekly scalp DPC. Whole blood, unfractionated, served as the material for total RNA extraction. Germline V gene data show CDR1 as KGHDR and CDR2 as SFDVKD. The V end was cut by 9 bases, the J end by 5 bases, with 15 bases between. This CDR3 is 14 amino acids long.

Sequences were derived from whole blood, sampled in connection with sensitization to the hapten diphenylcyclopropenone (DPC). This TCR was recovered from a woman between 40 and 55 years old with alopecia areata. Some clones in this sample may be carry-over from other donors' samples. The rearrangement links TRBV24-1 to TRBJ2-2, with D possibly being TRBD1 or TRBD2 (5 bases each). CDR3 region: CATGDRYRTGELFF. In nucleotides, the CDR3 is TGTGCCACCGGGGACCGCTATCGGACCGGGGAGCTGTTTTTT.